The rows below give T cell receptor beta chains drawn from one sample of a study of blood T cell repertoires in COVID-19. Produced via immunoSEQ multiplex PCR; TCRdb's table is partial and in-frame only. The table records about 42,000 clones, about 76% of them present only once. The material sequenced was peripheral blood. The origin of the receptors is a man between 65 and 85 years old with active or convalescent COVID-19. CDR3s include the opening cysteine and the closing phenylalanine or tryptophan.

J	V	CDR3
TRBJ1-1	TRBV6-6	CASRGQVNTEAFF
TRBJ1-6	TRBV25-1	CASSDGFTYNSPLHF
TRBJ2-2	TRBV30	CAWGQGLTPGELFF
TRBJ1-3	TRBV28	CATASPARGNTIYF
TRBJ2-2	TRBV6-5	CASSYTSDSTGELFF
TRBJ1-2	TRBV29-1	CITSTAGRSGYTF
TRBJ1-1	TRBV6-5	CASSRGNTEAFF
TRBJ2-1	TRBV7-9	CASSLVTSGDEFF
TRBJ1-5	TRBV29-1	CSAGDRGNQPQHF
TRBJ1-2	TRBV19	CASSIEGSQGAAGYTF
TRBJ1-3	TRBV6-5	CASSTGYSGNTIYF
TRBJ2-6	TRBV1	CTSSQESIGGQDSGANVLTF
TRBJ2-1	TRBV19	CASSIRGGPNEQFF
TRBJ1-5	TRBV5-1	CASSLDGFNQPQHF
TRBJ1-5	TRBV2	CASRGGGLNQPQHF
TRBJ1-5	TRBV4-1	CASSLGGDQPQHF
TRBJ1-3	TRBV6-5	CASLGSGNTIYF
TRBJ1-2	TRBV7-9	CASSFGQLYGYTF
TRBJ1-5	TRBV19	CASSIQQGRLPQHF
TRBJ2-5	TRBV5-1	CASSWTPGGQETQYF
TRBJ1-5	TRBV2	CASNRGRDPPPQHF
TRBJ2-5	TRBV7-3	CASSPGGGFETQYF
TRBJ2-2	TRBV6-2/TRBV6-3	CASSLRRGATGELFF
TRBJ1-2	TRBV10-3	CAISDNNYGYTF
TRBJ2-5	TRBV2	CASRGSTGEETQYF
TRBJ2-3	TRBV18	CASSPTGGGTDTQYF
TRBJ1-5	TRBV27	CASSLKGQGNQPQHF
TRBJ1-2	TRBV3-1/TRBV3-2	CASSQGGPLGYGYTF
TRBJ1-5	TRBV2	CASSVGGLEQPQHF
TRBJ1-6	TRBV12-3/TRBV12-4	CASSAGLEAPLHF
TRBJ2-5	TRBV2	CASTGRDRGETQYF
TRBJ1-4	TRBV4-1	CASSQYRGEEKLFF
TRBJ1-2	TRBV9	CASSVDQGGAGEGYTF
TRBJ2-3	TRBV11-2	CASSMYTDTQYF
TRBJ1-2	TRBV5-6	CASSLIGTDAYGYTF
TRBJ2-3	TRBV6-1	CASSEGLADTQYF
TRBJ1-2	TRBV5-4	CASSFRTDGNYGYTF
TRBJ2-5	TRBV5-1	CASSLAPGGQETQYF
TRBJ2-2	TRBV7-9	CASSLSVGEELFF
TRBJ1-1	TRBV5-6	CASSLIVLQNTEAFF
TRBJ1-2	TRBV19	CASSHSTTRQSRSYTF
TRBJ1-5	TRBV30	CAWSPQENQPQHF
TRBJ1-1	TRBV3-1/TRBV3-2	CASIPSGGNTEAFF
TRBJ1-3	TRBV30	CAWSGSGNTIYF
TRBJ2-1	TRBV5-1	CASSIRVNEQFF
TRBJ1-4	TRBV5-1	CASSLLQGGEKLFF
TRBJ2-7	TRBV4-1	CASSQEVSTYEQYF
TRBJ2-2	TRBV5-1	CASSLGFGSIDTGELFF
TRBJ2-2	TRBV5-4	CASTLREQGRPGELFF